What follows are 32 T cell receptor beta chains derived from one specimen sequenced in a study of cytomegalovirus exposure and HLA in healthy donors (dated by TCRdb to about 2017). The receptor library was made with the immunoSEQ multiplex PCR assay. The multiplex PCR relied on a mix of 60 forward primers for TCR Vbeta segments and 13 reverse primers for TCR Jbeta segments. TCRdb mirrors the immuneACCESS table, restricted to in-frame sequences. Some clones are absent from its copies; in checked studies, under half trace to an unresolved V gene, and the reason for the others is unknown. The sample table shows roughly 250,000 clones, and roughly 86% are seen once. About 2% of the sample is held by the ten biggest clonotypes. Source material: PBMCs. These receptors came from a woman aged 40 to 50 in good health and CMV-seropositive.

The chain carries TRBV29-1 and TRBJ1-4; 10 bases map to TRBD1. With V trimmed by 6 bases and J by 6 bases, 7 bases remained unmatched. The CDR3 has 14 residues. CDR1 and CDR2 (germline): SQVTM, ANQGSEA. CDR3: CSVGSGTGDEKLFF. DNA of the CDR3: TGCAGCGTCGGTTCCGGGACAGGGGATGAAAAACTGTTTTTT.

This sequence joins TRBV4-3 and TRBJ2-7; 9 positions agree with TRBD1. CDR3 length equals 17 residues. After removal of 0 bases from V and 7 bases from J, the junction contained 13 bases not matched to a gene. Germline values: CDR1 LGHNA, CDR2 YSLEER. The CDR3 DNA sequence: TGCGCCAGCAGCCAAGACGTCACCGGGACAGGGCCACCGGAGCAGTACTTC. Amino acid sequence: CASSQDVTGTGPPEQYF.

The J gene is TRBJ2-5, the V gene TRBV5-6, with D possibly being TRBD2 (6 bases). The V gene's germline CDR1 is SGHDT and CDR2 YYEEEE. CDR3 length equals 13 residues. V was clipped by 2 bases and J by 4 bases, with 9 bases between them. In DNA form, the CDR3 reads TGTGCCAGCAGCTTCCTCGGGGGAGAGACCCAGTACTTC. This encodes CASSFLGGETQYF.

The chain recombines TRBV6-6 with TRBJ2-7; D is uncertain. Trimming took off 4 bases at V and 0 bases at J, with 13 bases between the two ends. Germline V gene data show CDR1 as MNHNY and CDR2 as SVGAGI (reference sequence). This CDR3 is 15 amino acids long. CDR3: CASSSDFAPSYEQYF. The DNA of the CDR3 is TGTGCCAGCAGTTCCGATTTTGCGCCCTCCTACGAGCAGTACTTC.

The genes are TRBV5-6 and TRBJ2-7, with D perhaps TRBD2 (7 bases). Trimming removed 6 bases from V and 3 bases from J, with 22 bases in between. Germline V lookup: CDR1 SGHDT, CDR2 YYEEEE. This CDR3 is 16 amino acids long. CDR3 nucleotide sequence: TGTGCCAGCATCTCGATGGGGGGGGGCGGGAGCTACGAGCAGTACTTC. Translation: CASISMGGGGSYEQYF.

The chain is built from TRBV19 and TRBJ2-3; 9 bases align to TRBD2. This CDR3 is 15 amino acids long. Looked up from germline, CDR1 is LNHDA and CDR2 is SQIVND (reference sequence). Germline trimming cut 9 bases from V and 3 bases from J; bases unmatched to any gene: 10. The CDR3: CASRLADYGTDTQYF. CDR3 bases: TGTGCCAGCCGACTAGCGGACTACGGGACAGATACGCAGTATTTT.

CDR3 nucleotides: TGCGCCAGCAGCGGCGGGCTAGCGGGCTACAATGAGCAGTTCTTC. It specifies CASSGGLAGYNEQFF. The chain uses TRBV10-2 and TRBJ2-1; TRBD2 matches 8 bases. Per germline, CDR1 WSHSY and CDR2 SAAADI. The trim removed 6 bases at V and 3 bases at J, leaving 7 bases unmatched. This CDR3 has 15 residues.

The V call is TRBV19, the J call TRBJ1-5; tentatively, D is TRBD1 (5 bases). The V gene lost 3 bases and the J gene lost 2 bases, with 11 bases spanning the gap. The CDR3 runs to 15 residues. Germline CDR1 and CDR2: LNHDA and SQIVND (reference sequence). CDR3 coding DNA: TGTGCCAGTAGTATGGGGCACCCCGGCAATCAGCCCCAGCATTTT. Protein sequence: CASSMGHPGNQPQHF.

This clone has just one count. The chain recombines TRBV7-2 with TRBJ2-5, with TRBD2 as a possible D gene (5 bases). Germline-derived CDR1 and CDR2 are SGHTA and FQGNSA. Trimming removed 3 bases at V and 3 bases at J, with 8 bases between. The CDR3 is 13 amino acids. The CDR3 nucleotides read TGTGCCAGCAGCTTCTACGGGGAAGAGACCCAGTACTTC. Translation gives CASSFYGEETQYF.

Note on this clone: Other DNA sequences in this sample translate to the same CDR3. The rearrangement links TRBV25-1 to TRBJ1-4, with TRBD1 matching over 10 bases. The V gene end was trimmed by 1 base and the J gene end by 6 bases; junction bases not matched to a gene: 2. There are 15 residues in the CDR3. The germline CDR1 and CDR2 sequences are MGHDK and SYGVNS. CDR3 amino acids: CASSELGTGDEKLFF. The CDR3 nucleotides are TGTGCCAGCAGTGAATTGGGGACAGGGGATGAAAAACTGTTTTTT.

The CDR3 nucleotides read TGTGCCAGCAGCCGGGGGGTCCCGGAAGGGGTTCAGCCCCAGCATTTT. Translation: CASSRGVPEGVQPQHF. The chain couples TRBV4-2 to TRBJ1-5, with a possible D match to TRBD1 (5 bases). The CDR3 consists of 16 residues. Germline CDR1 and CDR2: LGHNA and YNFKEQ. V lost 4 bases and J 6 bases, leaving 19 bases between the germline ends.

J is TRBJ1-3 and V is TRBV7-2, with D perhaps matching TRBD1 (5 bases). This CDR3 has 15 amino acids. Germline V gene lookup returns CDR1 SGHTA and CDR2 FQGNSA. V lost 1 base to trimming and J lost 1 base, with 8 bases between them. CDR3 DNA sequence: TGTGCCAGCAGCTTAGGGGGGGTGTCTGGAAACACCATATATTTT. Its translation is CASSLGGVSGNTIYF. Complete variable domain (other parts from reference TRBV7-2 and TRBJ1-3): GAGVSQSPSNKVTEKGKDVELRCDPISGHTALYWYRQSLGQGLEFLIYFQGNSAPDKSGLPSDRFSAERTGGSVSTLTIQRTQQEDSAVYLCASSLGGVSGNTIYFGEGSWLTVV.

This chain uses TRBV6-6 with TRBJ2-2; 7 positions agree with TRBD1. Trimming cost V 7 bases and J 6 bases; bases outside gene matches: 14. Germline V gene data show CDR1 as MNHNY and CDR2 as SVGAGI (reference sequence). The CDR3 runs 16 residues. CDR3 DNA sequence: TGTGCCAGCAATGACAGGGTGGGGGTGTCCCCCGGGGAGCTGTTTTTT. It yields the protein CASNDRVGVSPGELFF.

The chain combines TRBV6-5 with TRBJ2-1, with a tentative D call TRBD1 (6 bases). Trimming cost V 4 bases and J 10 bases, with 17 bases left between them. The CDR3 spans 14 residues. CDR1 is MNHEY, CDR2 SVGAGI, per germline. As DNA, the CDR3 is TGTGCCAGCAGTTTAAAACAGGGAAATAGCGAGCAGTTCTTC. Translating gives CASSLKQGNSEQFF.

The rearrangement uses TRBV19 and TRBJ1-5; unclear D gene. The V end was cut by 7 bases, the J end by 3 bases, with 16 bases between. The CDR3 is made up of 15 amino acids. Germline assignment: CDR1 LNHDA and CDR2 SQIVND (reference sequence). The CDR3 bases are TGTGCCAGTACATTAAACCCGAGATACAATCAGCCCCAGCATTTT. This gives the protein CASTLNPRYNQPQHF.

The chain is built from TRBV6-1 and TRBJ1-5, with 7 bases that match TRBD1. This CDR3 contains 14 residues. J was trimmed by 5 bases and V by 2 bases; bases with no gene match: 3. The germline V gene has CDR1 MNHNS and CDR2 SASEGT. The CDR3 nucleotides are TGTGCCAGCAGTGAACTCAGGGGGGATCAGCCCCAGCATTTT. This sequence encodes CASSELRGDQPQHF.

Points on this clone: This same CDR3 is encoded by further DNA sequences in the sample. The rearrangement links TRBV6-5 to TRBJ1-1; D gene unclear. The CDR3 contains 11 residues. V was pared by 5 bases and J by 3 bases, with 4 bases between. Germline CDR1 and CDR2: MNHEY and SVGAGI. The CDR3 loop reads CASSRDTEAFF. The CDR3 DNA reads TGTGCCAGCAGTCGGGACACTGAAGCTTTCTTT.

The chain recombines TRBV28 with TRBJ1-1; weak D call: TRBD1 (6 bases). The germline V gene has CDR1 MDHEN and CDR2 SYDVKM. Trimming shortened V by 9 bases and J by 4 bases, and 15 bases separated the two germline ends. The CDR3 spans 13 residues. The CDR3 spells CASSPQGFTEAFF. The CDR3 DNA reads as TGTGCCAGTTCCCCACAGGGTTTCACTGAAGCTTTCTTT.

The chain employs TRBV6-4 and TRBJ2-1; 15 positions match TRBD2. Germline trimming cut 6 bases from V and 9 bases from J; bases unmatched to any gene: 21. The CDR3 runs to 20 residues. The V gene's germline CDR1 is MRHNA and CDR2 SNTAGT. The CDR3 region is CASRPAKGLAGGSRNTEQFF. For the CDR3, the DNA is TGTGCCAGCAGGCCTGCCAAGGGACTAGCGGGGGGTTCCCGGAATACTGAGCAGTTCTTC.

The rearrangement links TRBV28 to TRBJ2-7, with 8 nucleotides matching TRBD2. V was clipped by 6 bases and J by 0 bases; unmatched bases: 7. CDR3 length: 15 amino acids. CDR1 and CDR2 from the germline V gene are MDHEN and SYDVKM. The DNA of the CDR3 is TGTGCCAGCAGGCCCCCCCTAGCGGGCTCCTACGAGCAGTACTTC. Translating gives CASRPPLAGSYEQYF.

This chain uses TRBV4-2 with TRBJ1-3; 7 bases match TRBD1. Germline V lookup: CDR1 LGHNA, CDR2 YNFKEQ. V dropped 2 bases and J dropped 0; count of bases not matched to a gene: 7. This CDR3 has 17 residues. This chain's CDR3 is CASSQNTGAYSGNTIYF. CDR3 nucleotide sequence: TGTGCCAGCAGCCAAAACACAGGGGCCTACTCTGGAAACACCATATATTTT.

The rearrangement links TRBV5-4 to TRBJ2-7, with 10 positions matching TRBD2. This CDR3 contains 15 residues. The germline V gene encodes CDR1 SGHNT and CDR2 YYREEE (reference sequence). The junction had 11 bases not matched to a gene; V was cut back by 4 bases and J by 7 bases. The CDR3 sequence: CASSQESSGSNEQYF. CDR3 bases: TGTGCCAGCAGCCAAGAGTCTAGCGGGAGTAATGAGCAGTACTTC.

V usage is TRBV28 and J usage is TRBJ2-3; 7 bases map to TRBD2. This CDR3 is 16 amino acids long. CDR1 is MDHEN, CDR2 SYDVKM, per germline. V was pared by 5 bases and J by 1 base, with 9 bases of the junction left unmatched. The CDR3, as DNA: TGTGCCAGCAGTACCTCACTAGCGCCTGGCACAGATACGCAGTATTTT. The encoded protein is CASSTSLAPGTDTQYF. The whole variable domain, filled in from reference TRBV28 and TRBJ2-3, reads DVKVTQSSRYLVKRTGEKVFLECVQDMDHENMFWYRQDPGLGLRLIYFSYDVKMKEKGDIPEGYSVSREKKERFSLILESASTNQTSMYLCASSTSLAPGTDTQYFGPGTRLTVL.

The V gene is TRBV7-8, the J gene TRBJ2-2; D perhaps matches TRBD2 (5 bases). With 1 base removed from V and 4 bases from J, the gap between germline ends came to 7 bases. The CDR3 contains 14 residues. Per the germline V gene, CDR1 is SGHVS and CDR2 is FQNEAQ. The CDR3 reads CASSLELVTGELFF. The CDR3 DNA is TGTGCCAGCAGCTTAGAACTAGTCACCGGGGAGCTGTTTTTT.

The chain links TRBV5-1 to TRBJ2-7; 10 bases agree with TRBD2. CDR3 size: 15 residues. After removal of 4 bases from V and 6 bases from J, the junction contained 10 bases not matched to a gene. CDR1 and CDR2 from the germline V gene are SGHRS and YFSETQ. The CDR3 nucleotides are TGCGCCAGCAGCGCCACCAGCGGGAGGGCCTCCGAGCAGTACTTC. This translates into CASSATSGRASEQYF.

V is TRBV5-5 and J is TRBJ1-2, with D maybe TRBD1 (5 bases). The CDR3 has 17 residues. The germline CDR1 and CDR2 sequences are SGHKS and YYEKEE (reference sequence). V was cut by 4 bases and J by 4 bases, with 23 bases left in between. For the CDR3, the DNA is TGTGCCAGCAGCGTAGGGGAGGACGGCCCTCCGGGCTATGGCTACACCTTC. Encoded protein: CASSVGEDGPPGYGYTF.

This clone was seen a few times. The chain links TRBV9 to TRBJ2-1, with 11 bases identical to TRBD2. Per the germline V gene, CDR1 is SGDLS and CDR2 is YYNGEE. The CDR3 extends over 15 amino acids. V gave up 0 bases and J gave up 10 bases; unmatched junction bases: 6. The CDR3 DNA reads as TGTGCCAGCAGCGTAGAGGCTAGCGGGAGGCACGAGCAGTTCTTC. Protein product: CASSVEASGRHEQFF.

The gene calls are TRBV27 and TRBJ1-1; no clear D gene. This CDR3 is 15 amino acids long. Germline CDR1 is MNHEY and CDR2 is SMNVEV (reference sequence). The V end lost 4 bases, the J end lost 1 base, and 13 bases lay between the germline ends. CDR3 DNA: TGTGCCAGCAGTTCCCTGTGGAGCAAGAACACTGAAGCTTTCTTT. Amino acid sequence: CASSSLWSKNTEAFF.

The rearrangement joins TRBV21-1 to TRBJ2-7; TRBD2 reflects the table's D call only, with no check against the DNA. TRBV21-1 is assigned pseudogene status. CDR3 length: 17 amino acids. Here the CDR3 DNA reads TGTGCCAGCAGCAAAGCGTTGGCAGTCGGGGGGTGTTACGAGCAGTACTTC. Amino acids: CASSKALAVGGCYEQYF.

This chain joins TRBV7-3 and TRBJ2-1, with TRBD2 matching 14 bases. Unmatched junction bases numbered 5, after V lost 4 bases and J lost 6 bases. CDR3 size: 16 residues. Germline V gene data show CDR1 as SGHTA and CDR2 as FQGTGA. The DNA for the CDR3 is TGTGCCAGCAGCTCGGGACTAGCGGGAGTAGGCAATGAGCAGTTCTTC. Protein sequence: CASSSGLAGVGNEQFF.

The rearrangement uses TRBV30 and TRBJ2-4; D is ambiguous. Trimming left V 7 bases short and J 1 base short, with 8 bases between. The CDR3 sequence is 12 residues long. Per the germline V gene, CDR1 is GTSNPN and CDR2 is SVGIG (reference sequence). CDR3 protein: CALLGAKNIQYF. For the CDR3, the DNA is TGTGCCTTACTCGGGGCCAAAAACATTCAGTACTTC.

The V gene is TRBV6-5, the J gene TRBJ1-5; a possible D gene is TRBD1 (6 bases). Trimming cost V 0 bases and J 6 bases, with 12 bases left between them. The CDR3 has 15 amino acids. Looked up from germline, CDR1 is MNHEY and CDR2 is SVGAGI. For the CDR3, the DNA is TGTGCCAGCAGTTACTCGGGACAATGGGGTCAGCCCCAGCATTTT. Translated, it gives CASSYSGQWGQPQHF.